A single sample gave rise to the 32 T cell receptor beta chains below, sequenced in a study of cytomegalovirus exposure and HLA in healthy donors. The primer mix had 60 Vbeta and 13 Jbeta primers. TCRdb's copy holds only in-frame clones and misses some; the assay was immunoSEQ multiplex PCR. The repertoire holds fewer than 150,000 clones, approximately 80% seen once, with 3.5% to 4% in the top ten. Sequencing input: PBMCs. The receptors originated from a man aged 18 to 35 in good health and CMV-seronegative.

V gene TRBV2 combines with J gene TRBJ2-1; perhaps TRBD1 as D (6 bases). Deletions cut 5 bases from V and 7 bases from J, with 21 bases between. CDR3 size: 16 residues. The V gene's germline CDR1 is SNHLY and CDR2 FYNNEI. CDR3 nucleotides: TGTGCCAGCAGTCTTACCCGGGACATCGGTTTGAATGAGCAGTTCTTC. Protein sequence: CASSLTRDIGLNEQFF.

The chain combines TRBV4-2 with TRBJ1-2; D is possibly TRBD1 (6 bases). Germline CDR1 reads LGHNA; CDR2 reads YNFKEQ. CDR3 length: 17 amino acids. V was pared by 4 bases and J by 1 base, with 19 bases between. CDR3 bases: TGTGCCAGCAGCCGCGAAATAACAGGGCTAAGTAACTATGGCTACACCTTC. Amino acid sequence: CASSREITGLSNYGYTF.

The chain joins TRBV28 to TRBJ1-2; 8 bases are shared with TRBD1. Trimming removed 6 bases from V and 8 bases from J; junction bases left unmatched: 11. Germline assignment: CDR1 MDHEN and CDR2 SYDVKM. CDR3 length equals 14 residues. CDR3 sequence: CASRLPSPGGGYTF. The CDR3 DNA reads TGTGCCAGCAGACTCCCTTCCCCAGGGGGCGGCTACACCTTC.

The chain has TRBV5-1 and TRBJ1-2, with 9 bases that match TRBD1. The V and J ends lost 5 bases and 8 bases, in that order; junction bases with no gene match: 19. Germline CDR1 reads SGHRS; CDR2 reads YFSETQ. The CDR3 is 17 amino acids. CDR3 residues: CASSPEDRGSFLYGYTF. As DNA, the CDR3 is TGCGCCAGCAGTCCCGAGGACAGGGGCTCCTTCCTGTACGGCTACACCTTC.

Only one count was recorded for this clone. V is TRBV27 and J is TRBJ1-2; D possibly corresponds to TRBD1 (6 bases). Trimming took off 6 bases at V and 4 bases at J, with 18 bases between the two ends. Per the germline V gene, CDR1 is MNHEY and CDR2 is SMNVEV (reference sequence). This CDR3 region has 15 residues. CDR3 region: CASSRSGGEGYGYTF. CDR3 nucleotides: TGTGCCAGCAGCCGGAGTGGGGGCGAGGGCTATGGCTACACCTTC.

Concerning this clone itself: The junction and the germline gene differ at one end; a read error may be behind it. This chain links TRBV7-9 with TRBJ1-2; 7 bases match TRBD1. Germline V gene sequence: CDR1 SEHNR, CDR2 FQNEAQ (reference sequence). This CDR3 contains 12 residues. The CDR3 reads CSSSRGQEGYTF. Written as DNA, the CDR3 is TGTTCCAGCAGCCGCGGACAGGAGGGCTACACCTTC.

V is TRBV6-5 and J is TRBJ2-5; tentative D call: TRBD2 (5 bases). The V and J ends lost 3 bases and 9 bases respectively, with 8 bases between them. This CDR3 contains 11 residues. The germline gives CDR1 MNHEY, CDR2 SVGAGI. The CDR3 region has the DNA TGTGCCAGCAGTTATCTCGGGGCCCAGTACTTC. This gives the protein CASSYLGAQYF.

This chain uses TRBV27 with TRBJ1-5; D is ambiguous. This CDR3 is built from 12 residues. Germline V lookup: CDR1 MNHEY, CDR2 SMNVEV (reference sequence). Trimming took off 3 bases at V and 4 bases at J, with 4 bases between the two ends. The CDR3 loop reads CASSLLNQPQHF. In nucleotides, the CDR3 is TGTGCCAGCAGTTTGCTAAATCAGCCCCAGCATTTT.

DNA of the CDR3: TGTGCCAGCAGCAGCGGGAGGGGTGGTGAGGATACGCAGTATTTT. This codes for CASSSGRGGEDTQYF. The rearrangement uses TRBV6-1 and TRBJ2-3, with 10 bases identical to TRBD2. V dropped 6 bases and J dropped 6; count of bases not matched to a gene: 9. The CDR3 is made up of 15 amino acids. Germline V CDR1 and CDR2: MNHNS, SASEGT.

This sequence joins TRBV7-8 and TRBJ1-5; D is unresolved. CDR3 length: 15 residues. Germline values: CDR1 SGHVS, CDR2 FQNEAQ. V was pared by 6 bases and J by 0 bases, with 12 bases between. The CDR3 is CASSPSGNSNQPQHF. The CDR3 nucleotides are TGTGCCAGCAGTCCTTCAGGTAATAGCAATCAGCCCCAGCATTTT. Variable domain in full (rest from reference TRBV7-8 and TRBJ1-5): GAGVSQSPRYKVAKRGQDVALRCDPISGHVSLFWYQQALGQGPEFLTYFQNEAQLDKSGLPSDRFFAERPEGSVSTLKIQRTQQEDSAVYLCASSPSGNSNQPQHFGDGTRLSIL.

V and J are TRBV5-4 and TRBJ2-1; no reliable D call. CDR1 and CDR2 (germline): SGHNT, YYREEE (reference sequence). The CDR3 runs to 15 residues. Trimming pared 4 bases from V and 6 bases from J, leaving 17 bases between. The CDR3 bases are TGTGCCAGCAGCCCCACCGCGGTCGCCTCCAATGAGCAGTTCTTC. Its translation is CASSPTAVASNEQFF.

The chain is built from TRBV7-2 and TRBJ2-5; 9 bases agree with TRBD2. Per the germline V gene, CDR1 is SGHTA and CDR2 is FQGNSA. The CDR3 totals 14 residues. V lost 5 bases to trimming and J lost 2 bases; unmatched junction nucleotides: 3. The DNA of the CDR3 is TGTGCCAGCAGCCTCCTAGCGGGGCAAGAGACCCAGTACTTC. This encodes CASSLLAGQETQYF.

This chain connects TRBV5-8 to TRBJ2-3, with D perhaps matching TRBD1 (6 bases). With 4 bases removed from V and 0 bases from J, the gap between germline ends came to 15 bases. Per the germline V gene, CDR1 is SGHTS and CDR2 is YDEGEE. The CDR3 sequence is 16 residues long. The CDR3 protein is CASSQKGGASTDTQYF. CDR3 coding DNA: TGTGCCAGCAGCCAAAAAGGGGGTGCCAGCACAGATACGCAGTATTTT.

The V call is TRBV30, the J call TRBJ1-2; no definite D call. The CDR3 loop spans 13 amino acids. Germline-derived CDR1 and CDR2 are GTSNPN and SVGIG (reference sequence). Trimming stripped 0 bases from V and 5 bases from J, with 10 bases between. The CDR3 nucleotides read TGTGCCTGGAGTGTCGGGGTAGGGTATGGCTACACCTTC. Translation gives CAWSVGVGYGYTF. The entire variable domain, with the rest obtained from reference TRBV30 and TRBJ1-2, is as follows: SQTIHQWPATLVQPVGSPLSLECTVEGTSNPNLYWYRQAAGRGLQLLFYSVGIGQISSEVPQNLSASRPQDRQFILSSKKLLLSDSGFYLCAWSVGVGYGYTFGSGTRLTVV.

The rearrangement uses TRBV5-4 and TRBJ1-6; no firm D call. V dropped 5 bases and J dropped 6 bases, with 12 bases sitting between them. The germline V gene has CDR1 SGHNT and CDR2 YYREEE (reference sequence). There are 14 residues in the CDR3. This CDR3 reads CASRSLTGNSPLHF. The CDR3 DNA reads TGTGCCAGCAGATCTTTGACGGGTAATTCACCCCTCCACTTT.

This clone was found a few times. The rearrangement joins TRBV11-2 to TRBJ2-5; 8 bases fit TRBD1. The closer fit of TRBJ2-7 to the DNA end suggests the J call may be wrong. CDR3 length equals 16 residues. CDR1 SGHAT and CDR2 FQNNGV come from the germline V gene. The CDR3 DNA is TGTGCCAGCAGCCCCCGCCGGGACAGGTTCTCCTACGAGCAGTACTTC. Its protein product is CASSPRRDRFSYEQYF.

This rearrangement joins TRBV18 to TRBJ1-2; the match to TRBD1 covers 8 bases. V gave up 6 bases and J gave up 4 bases; unmatched junction bases: 4. The germline V gene encodes CDR1 KGHSH and CDR2 LQKENI. The CDR3 loop spans 13 amino acids. CDR3 sequence (DNA): TGTGCCAGCTCGGACAGGGTCAGCTATGGCTACACCTTC. It codes for CASSDRVSYGYTF.

This chain uses TRBV6-5 with TRBJ2-1, with 7 bases aligning to TRBD1. CDR3 length: 13 amino acids. The V segment lost 2 bases and the J segment 7 bases; nucleotides outside the gene matches: 2. Germline values: CDR1 MNHEY, CDR2 SVGAGI. This CDR3 reads CASSYGTVNEQFF. DNA of the CDR3: TGTGCCAGCAGTTACGGGACAGTAAATGAGCAGTTCTTC.

V is TRBV12-5 and J is TRBJ1-6, with 9 bases lining up with TRBD1. Looked up from germline, CDR1 is LGHNT and CDR2 is FRNRAP. J gave up 7 bases and V 2 bases, and 12 bases lay outside the gene matches. CDR3 size: 18 residues. Here the CDR3 DNA reads TGTGCTAGTGGTTTGTCAACGAACAGGGGGCTGGGGAATTCACCCCTCCACTTT. Its protein is CASGLSTNRGLGNSPLHF.

The rearrangement joins TRBV29-1 to TRBJ2-3; the D is unclear. The CDR3 has 10 amino acids. The V end was cut by 3 bases, the J end by 10 bases, with 8 bases between. Germline V gives CDR1 SQVTM, CDR2 ANQGSEA. The CDR3 reads CSVDHGPQYF. For the CDR3, the DNA is TGCAGCGTTGATCACGGTCCGCAGTATTTT.

J is TRBJ1-3 and V is TRBV19; possibly TRBD1 for D (6 bases). Germline loops: CDR1 LNHDA, CDR2 SQIVND (reference sequence). The CDR3 extends over 15 amino acids. Deletions cut 6 bases from V and 0 bases from J, with 12 bases between. CDR3 coding DNA: TGTGCCAGTAGGGACGGACAGTTCTCTGGAAACACCATATATTTT. Translation gives CASRDGQFSGNTIYF.

This clone was observed a handful of times. The rearrangement uses TRBV30 and TRBJ2-3; 7 bases map to TRBD2. The CDR3 has 14 amino acids. CDR1 is GTSNPN, CDR2 SVGIG, per germline (reference sequence). With 5 bases clipped from V and 5 bases from J, the junction kept 10 bases outside the gene matches. As DNA, the CDR3 is TGTGCCTGGGTTTTTGGGGGGGGGAAAGATACGCAGTATTTT. Encoded protein: CAWVFGGGKDTQYF.

The rearrangement joins TRBV19 to TRBJ2-2, with D perhaps matching TRBD1 (6 bases). In germline, CDR1 is LNHDA, CDR2 SQIVND (reference sequence). Deletions cut 7 bases from V and 7 bases from J, with 19 bases between. The CDR3 runs to 15 residues. This chain's CDR3 is CASTLDRTQGGELFF. The CDR3 DNA reads as TGTGCCAGTACCTTAGACAGGACCCAGGGCGGGGAGCTGTTTTTT. The full variable domain, its missing parts supplied by reference TRBV19 and TRBJ2-2, is DGGITQSPKYLFRKEGQNVTLSCEQNLNHDAMYWYRQDPGQGLRLIYYSQIVNDFQKGDIAEGYSVSREKKESFPLTVTSAQKNPTAFYLCASTLDRTQGGELFFGEGSRLTVL.

In DNA form, the CDR3 reads TGTGCCAGTAGTTGGCAGTCCTATGGCTACACCTTC. It translates to CASSWQSYGYTF. J is TRBJ1-2 and V is TRBV19; D remains ambiguous. Between the trimmed V and J ends, which lost 5 bases and 4 bases, there was a span of 8 bases. CDR1 LNHDA and CDR2 SQIVND come from the germline V gene (reference sequence). The CDR3 length is 12 residues.

This rearrangement joins TRBV9 to TRBJ2-1; D perhaps matches TRBD2 (5 bases). The CDR3 totals 14 residues. V lost 2 bases to trimming and J lost 6 bases, with 12 bases between them. The germline gives CDR1 SGDLS, CDR2 YYNGEE. In DNA form, the CDR3 reads TGTGCCAGCAGCGTTCTCCGGGAAACCAATGAGCAGTTCTTC. Its translation is CASSVLRETNEQFF.

In its sample, this clone was seen a few times. This CDR3 reads CASSIGQLNTEAFF. As DNA, the CDR3 is TGTGCCAGCAGCATCGGACAGTTGAACACTGAAGCTTTCTTT. The V call is TRBV9, the J call TRBJ1-1; a possible D gene is TRBD1 (6 bases). Per germline, CDR1 SGDLS and CDR2 YYNGEE. The CDR3 has 14 amino acids. V gave up 4 bases and J gave up 0 bases, with 10 bases separating them.

CDR3 nucleotides: TGTGCCAGCTCACTATCCCGGGACACCCCTGGTCGGGATGAGCAGTTCTTC. Its translation: CASSLSRDTPGRDEQFF. The V gene is TRBV18, the J gene TRBJ2-1; D may be TRBD1 (6 bases). The germline V gene has CDR1 KGHSH and CDR2 LQKENI. The CDR3 runs 17 residues. Trimming cost V 4 bases and J 8 bases, with 24 bases left between them.

The genes are TRBV12-5 and TRBJ2-7; the match to TRBD2 covers 13 bases. Germline CDR1 reads LGHNT; CDR2 reads FRNRAP. The CDR3 contains 17 residues. V trimming: 2 bases; J trimming: 3 bases; junction bases outside the gene matches: 7. The CDR3 is CASGLTSGRADGYEQYF. The CDR3 bases are TGTGCTAGTGGTTTGACTAGCGGGAGGGCCGATGGCTACGAGCAGTACTTC.

This clone has only one observation. This rearrangement joins TRBV27 to TRBJ2-5, with 9 nucleotides matching TRBD1. V gave up 5 bases and J gave up 4 bases; unmatched junction bases: 5. Germline CDR1 and CDR2: MNHEY and SMNVEV (reference sequence). CDR3 size: 14 residues. The CDR3 protein is CASSRTGVGETQYF. The DNA for the CDR3 is TGTGCCAGCAGTCGGACAGGGGTAGGAGAGACCCAGTACTTC.

This clone was seen more than once but under ten times. This chain links TRBV5-5 with TRBJ2-2; 7 bases map to TRBD1. From germline, CDR1 is SGHKS and CDR2 YYEKEE (reference sequence). The trim removed 1 base at V and 5 bases at J, leaving 11 bases unmatched. The CDR3 is made up of 17 amino acids. Written as DNA, the CDR3 is TGTGCCAGCAGCTTGCCTACCGGGACAGCCATTACCGGGGAGCTGTTTTTT. It encodes CASSLPTGTAITGELFF. The whole variable domain, filled in from reference TRBV5-5 and TRBJ2-2, reads DAGVTQSPTHLIKTRGQQVTLRCSPISGHKSVSWYQQVLGQGPQFIFQYYEKEERGRGNFPDRFSARQFPNYSSELNVNALLLGDSALYLCASSLPTGTAITGELFFGEGSRLTVL.

The V call is TRBV7-8, the J call TRBJ2-1; possibly TRBD1 for D (6 bases). CDR3 length: 14 residues. Trimming removed 5 bases from V and 9 bases from J, with 17 bases in between. Germline loops: CDR1 SGHVS, CDR2 FQNEAQ. The CDR3 reads CASSRGTGSGEQFF. The CDR3 coding sequence is TGTGCCAGCAGCCGAGGAACAGGGTCCGGTGAGCAGTTCTTC.

This clone was picked up a small number of times. The chain has TRBV5-1 and TRBJ2-1; no clear D gene. Germline CDR1 and CDR2: SGHRS and YFSETQ. The V end lost 1 base, the J end lost 5 bases, and 4 bases lay between the germline ends. CDR3 length: 12 residues. DNA for the CDR3: TGCGCCAGCAGCTTGACAAACAATGAGCAGTTCTTC. Translated: CASSLTNNEQFF.